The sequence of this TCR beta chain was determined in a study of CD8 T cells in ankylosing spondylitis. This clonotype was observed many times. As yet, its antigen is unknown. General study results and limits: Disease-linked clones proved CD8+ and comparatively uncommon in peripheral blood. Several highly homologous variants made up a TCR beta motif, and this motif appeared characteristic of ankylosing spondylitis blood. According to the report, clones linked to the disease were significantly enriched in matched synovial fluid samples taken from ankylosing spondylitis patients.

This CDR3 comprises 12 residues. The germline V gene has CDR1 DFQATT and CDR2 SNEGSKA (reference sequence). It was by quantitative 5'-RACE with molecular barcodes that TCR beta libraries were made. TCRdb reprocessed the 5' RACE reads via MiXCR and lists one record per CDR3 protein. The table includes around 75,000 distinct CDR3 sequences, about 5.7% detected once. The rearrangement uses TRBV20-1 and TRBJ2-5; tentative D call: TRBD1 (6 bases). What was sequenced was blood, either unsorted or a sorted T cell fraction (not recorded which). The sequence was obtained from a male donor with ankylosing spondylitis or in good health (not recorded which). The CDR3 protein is CTTGQYQETQYF. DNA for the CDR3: TGCACCACCGGACAGTACCAAGAGACCCAGTACTTC.